The TCR beta chain under discussion was sequenced for a study of T cell responses to AZD1222 COVID-19 vaccine. Clones were sequenced by immunoSEQ multiplex PCR, and TCRdb holds only the in-frame ones, with some missing. The sample includes 120,000 or so clones, approximately 85% seen only once; the top ten take around 1.6%. The study, taken as a whole, reports: The donor group comprised mostly white British people and more females; the analysis possibly underestimated clonal diversity. Nearly half of spike-specific TCRs reportedly target variant regions that are unmutated in the B.1.351 and B.1.1.7 variants. Compared with day 0, the breadth and depth of the Spike-specific TCR repertoire rose significantly after two doses of AZD1222. Regions 160-218 and 743-854 held dominance among vaccine-associated CD4 TCRs, which spanned spike.

Germline V gene data show CDR1 as LGHNT and CDR2 as FRNRAP. V dropped 0 bases and J dropped 5; count of bases not matched to a gene: 11. The CDR3 consists of 18 residues. As regards this clone: Antigen: not known.

The rearrangement joins TRBV12-5 to TRBJ2-4; the match to TRBD2 covers 9 bases. The sequencing used peripheral blood, collected on day 0 of AZD1222 vaccination. This clonotype was sampled from an adult in good health. The DNA for the CDR3 is TGTGCTAGTGGTTTGGTACCTGAGACTAGCGGCCTTGAAAACATTCAGTACTTC. Protein product: CASGLVPETSGLENIQYF.